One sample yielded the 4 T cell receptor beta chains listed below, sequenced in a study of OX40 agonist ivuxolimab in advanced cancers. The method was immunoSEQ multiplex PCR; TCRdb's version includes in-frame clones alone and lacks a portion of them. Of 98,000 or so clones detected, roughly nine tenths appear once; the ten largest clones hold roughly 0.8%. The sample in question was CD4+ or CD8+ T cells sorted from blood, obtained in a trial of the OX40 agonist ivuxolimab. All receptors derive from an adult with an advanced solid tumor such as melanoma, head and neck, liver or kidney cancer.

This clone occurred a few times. CDR3: CASSQEEGQPQHF. CDR3 DNA sequence: TGTGCCAGCAGCCAAGAGGAGGGTCAGCCCCAGCATTTT. The chain employs TRBV4-2 and TRBJ1-5; D is ambiguous. The CDR3 loop spans 13 amino acids. Germline values: CDR1 LGHNA, CDR2 YNFKEQ. V lost 0 bases and J 6 bases, leaving 6 bases between the germline ends.

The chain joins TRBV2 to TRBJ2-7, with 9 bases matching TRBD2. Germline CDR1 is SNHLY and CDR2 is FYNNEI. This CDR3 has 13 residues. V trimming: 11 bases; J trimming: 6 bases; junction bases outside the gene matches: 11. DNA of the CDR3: TGTGCCGGTGGGACTAGCAGGCTTGGCGAGCAGTACTTC. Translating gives CAGGTSRLGEQYF. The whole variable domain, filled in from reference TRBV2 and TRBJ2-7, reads EPEVTQTPSHQVTQMGQEVILRCVPISNHLYFYWYRQILGQKVEFLVSFYNNEISEKSEIFDDQFSVERPDGSNFTLKIRSTKLEDSAMYFCAGGTSRLGEQYFGPGTRLTVT.

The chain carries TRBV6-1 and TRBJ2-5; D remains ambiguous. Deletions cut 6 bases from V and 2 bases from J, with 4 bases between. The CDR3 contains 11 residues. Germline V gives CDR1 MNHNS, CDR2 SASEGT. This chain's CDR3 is CASREQETQYF. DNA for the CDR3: TGTGCCAGCAGGGAGCAAGAGACCCAGTACTTC.

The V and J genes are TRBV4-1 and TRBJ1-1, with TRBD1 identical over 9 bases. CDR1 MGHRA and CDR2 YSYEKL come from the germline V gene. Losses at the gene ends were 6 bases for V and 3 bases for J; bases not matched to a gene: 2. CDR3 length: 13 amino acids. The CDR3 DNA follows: TGCGCCAGCAGGGGACAGGGAGACACTGAAGCTTTCTTT. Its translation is CASRGQGDTEAFF.